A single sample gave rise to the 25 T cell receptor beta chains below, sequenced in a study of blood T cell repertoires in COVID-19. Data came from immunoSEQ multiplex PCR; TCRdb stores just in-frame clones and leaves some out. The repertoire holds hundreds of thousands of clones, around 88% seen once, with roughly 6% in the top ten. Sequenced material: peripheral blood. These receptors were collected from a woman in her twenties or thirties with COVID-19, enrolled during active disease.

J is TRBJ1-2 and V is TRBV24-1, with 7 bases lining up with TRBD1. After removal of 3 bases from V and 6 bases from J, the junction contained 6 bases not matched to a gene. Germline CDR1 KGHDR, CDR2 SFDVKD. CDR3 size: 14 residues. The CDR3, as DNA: TGTGCCACCAGTGATGACAGGGAGTGGGATGGCTACACCTTC. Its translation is CATSDDREWDGYTF.

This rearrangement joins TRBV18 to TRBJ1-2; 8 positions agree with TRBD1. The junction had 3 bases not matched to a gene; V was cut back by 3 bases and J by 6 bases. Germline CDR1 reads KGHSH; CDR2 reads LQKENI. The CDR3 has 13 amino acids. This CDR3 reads CASSPDRGNGYTF. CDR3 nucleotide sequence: TGTGCCAGCTCACCTGACAGGGGCAATGGCTACACCTTC.

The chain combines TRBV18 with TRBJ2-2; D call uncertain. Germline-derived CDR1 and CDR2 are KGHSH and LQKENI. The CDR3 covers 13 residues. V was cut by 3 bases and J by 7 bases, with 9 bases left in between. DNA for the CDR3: TGTGCCAGCTCACCCCCCTCGGGCGGGGAGCTGTTTTTT. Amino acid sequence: CASSPPSGGELFF.

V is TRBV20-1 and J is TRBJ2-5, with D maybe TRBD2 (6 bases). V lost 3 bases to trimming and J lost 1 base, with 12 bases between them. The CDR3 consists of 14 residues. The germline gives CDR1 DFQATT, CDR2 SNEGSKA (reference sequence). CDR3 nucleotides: TGCAGTGCTAGTCTCTCCGGGGGCCAAGAGACCCAGTACTTC. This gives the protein CSASLSGGQETQYF.

This CDR3 reads CASTGDISYNSPLHF. DNA for the CDR3: TGTGCCAGCACAGGGGACATCTCCTATAATTCACCCCTCCACTTT. The chain is built from TRBV28 and TRBJ1-6, with D possibly TRBD1 on 6 matching bases. Germline values: CDR1 MDHEN, CDR2 SYDVKM. This CDR3 contains 15 residues. V lost 7 bases, J lost 0 bases, and 10 bases lay in between.

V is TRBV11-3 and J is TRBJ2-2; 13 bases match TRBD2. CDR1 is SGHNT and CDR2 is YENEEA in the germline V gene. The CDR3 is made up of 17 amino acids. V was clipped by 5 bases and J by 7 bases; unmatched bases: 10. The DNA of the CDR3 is TGTGCCAGCAGCCAAGGGGGGACTAGCGGGATGGTCGGGGAGCTGTTTTTT. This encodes CASSQGGTSGMVGELFF.

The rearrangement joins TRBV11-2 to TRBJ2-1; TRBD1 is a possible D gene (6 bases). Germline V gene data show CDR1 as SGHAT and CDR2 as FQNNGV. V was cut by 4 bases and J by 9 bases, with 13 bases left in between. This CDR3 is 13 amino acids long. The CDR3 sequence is CASSWGTMGEQFF. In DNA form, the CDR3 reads TGTGCCAGCAGCTGGGGGACAATGGGTGAGCAGTTCTTC.

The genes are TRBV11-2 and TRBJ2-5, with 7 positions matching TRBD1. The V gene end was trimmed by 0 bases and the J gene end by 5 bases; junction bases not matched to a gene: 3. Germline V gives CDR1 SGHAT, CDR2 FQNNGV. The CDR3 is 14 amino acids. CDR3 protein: CASSLDRTGETQYF. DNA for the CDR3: TGTGCCAGCAGCTTAGACCGGACAGGCGAGACCCAGTACTTC.

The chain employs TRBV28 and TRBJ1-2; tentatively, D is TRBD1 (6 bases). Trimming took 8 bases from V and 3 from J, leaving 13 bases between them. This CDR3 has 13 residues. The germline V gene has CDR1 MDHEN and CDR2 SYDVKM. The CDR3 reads CASRISGDYGYTF. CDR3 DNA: TGTGCCAGCCGAATCTCAGGGGACTATGGCTACACCTTC.

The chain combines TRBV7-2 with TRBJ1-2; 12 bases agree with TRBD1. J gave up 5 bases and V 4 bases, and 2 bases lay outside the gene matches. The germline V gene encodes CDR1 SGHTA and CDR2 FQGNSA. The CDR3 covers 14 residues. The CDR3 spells CASSSGQGAYGYTF. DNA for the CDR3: TGTGCCAGCAGCTCGGGACAGGGGGCTTATGGCTACACCTTC.

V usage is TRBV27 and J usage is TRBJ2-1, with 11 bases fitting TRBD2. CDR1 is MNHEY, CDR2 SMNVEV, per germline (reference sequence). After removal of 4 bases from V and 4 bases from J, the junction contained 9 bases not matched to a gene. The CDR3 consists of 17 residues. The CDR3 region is CASSSQPGLAAYNEQFF. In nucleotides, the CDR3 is TGTGCCAGCAGTTCCCAACCGGGACTAGCGGCTTACAATGAGCAGTTCTTC.

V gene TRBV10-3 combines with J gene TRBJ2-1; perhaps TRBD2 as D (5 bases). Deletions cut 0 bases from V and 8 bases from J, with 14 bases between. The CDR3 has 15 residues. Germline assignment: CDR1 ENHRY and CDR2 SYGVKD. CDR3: CAISESNGPADEQFF. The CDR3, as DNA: TGTGCCATCAGTGAGTCAAACGGCCCAGCGGATGAGCAGTTCTTC.

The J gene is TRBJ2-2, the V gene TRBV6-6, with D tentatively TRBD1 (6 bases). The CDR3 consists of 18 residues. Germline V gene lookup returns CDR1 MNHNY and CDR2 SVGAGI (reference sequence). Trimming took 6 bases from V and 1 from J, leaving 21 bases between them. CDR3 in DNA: TGTGCCAGCAGCCGACGACCTCCCGGGACAATGAACACCGGGGAGCTGTTTTTT. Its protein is CASSRRPPGTMNTGELFF.

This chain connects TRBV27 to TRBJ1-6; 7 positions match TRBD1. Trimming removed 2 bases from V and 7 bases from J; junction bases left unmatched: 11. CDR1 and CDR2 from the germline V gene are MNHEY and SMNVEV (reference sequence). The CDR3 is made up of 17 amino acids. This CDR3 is CASSLTIPGTDNSPLHF. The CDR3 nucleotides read TGTGCCAGCAGTTTAACAATCCCGGGGACAGACAATTCACCCCTCCACTTT.

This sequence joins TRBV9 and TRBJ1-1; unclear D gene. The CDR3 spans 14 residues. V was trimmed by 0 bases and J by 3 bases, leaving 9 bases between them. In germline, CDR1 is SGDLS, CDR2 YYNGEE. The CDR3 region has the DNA TGTGCCAGCAGCGTAGGAGGCGTAGACACTGAAGCTTTCTTT. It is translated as CASSVGGVDTEAFF.

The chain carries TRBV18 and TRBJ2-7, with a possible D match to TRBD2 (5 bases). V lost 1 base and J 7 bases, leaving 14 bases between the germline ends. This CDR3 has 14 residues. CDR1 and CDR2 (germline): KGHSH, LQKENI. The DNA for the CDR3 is TGTGCCAGCTCACCACAGGGCGGCCGGGGTGAGCAGTACTTC. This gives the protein CASSPQGGRGEQYF.

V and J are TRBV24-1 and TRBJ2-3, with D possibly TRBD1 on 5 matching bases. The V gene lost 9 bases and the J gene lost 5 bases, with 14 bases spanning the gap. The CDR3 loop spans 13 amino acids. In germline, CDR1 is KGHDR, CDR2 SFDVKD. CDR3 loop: CATRWGDGDTQYF. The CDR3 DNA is TGTGCCACCCGGTGGGGCGATGGAGATACGCAGTATTTT.

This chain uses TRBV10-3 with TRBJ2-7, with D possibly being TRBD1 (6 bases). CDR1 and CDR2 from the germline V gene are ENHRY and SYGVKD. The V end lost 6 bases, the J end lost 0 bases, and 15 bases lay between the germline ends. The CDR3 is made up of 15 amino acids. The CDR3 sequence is CAISAGQGSSYEQYV. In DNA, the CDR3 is TGTGCCATCAGCGCTGGGCAGGGGAGCTCCTACGAGCAGTACGTC.

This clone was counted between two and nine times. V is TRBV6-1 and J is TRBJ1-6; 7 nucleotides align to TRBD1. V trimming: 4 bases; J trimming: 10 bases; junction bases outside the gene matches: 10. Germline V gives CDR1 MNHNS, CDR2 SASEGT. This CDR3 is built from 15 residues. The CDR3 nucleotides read TGTGCCAGCAGTGGAGCCGGGACAGAGAGGTCACCCCTCCACTTT. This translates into CASSGAGTERSPLHF.

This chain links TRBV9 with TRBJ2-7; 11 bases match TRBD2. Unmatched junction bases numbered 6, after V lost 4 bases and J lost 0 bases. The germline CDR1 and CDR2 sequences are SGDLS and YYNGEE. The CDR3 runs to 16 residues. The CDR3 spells CASSLGTSGRSYEQYF. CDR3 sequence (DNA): TGTGCCAGCAGCCTCGGGACTAGCGGCCGCTCCTACGAGCAGTACTTC.

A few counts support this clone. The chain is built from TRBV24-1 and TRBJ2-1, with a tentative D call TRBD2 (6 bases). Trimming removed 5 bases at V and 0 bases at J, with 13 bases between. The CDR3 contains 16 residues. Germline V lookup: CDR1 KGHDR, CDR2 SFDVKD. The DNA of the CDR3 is TGTGCCACCAGTGCCCGTACCGGGAGCTCCTACAATGAGCAGTTCTTC. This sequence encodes CATSARTGSSYNEQFF.

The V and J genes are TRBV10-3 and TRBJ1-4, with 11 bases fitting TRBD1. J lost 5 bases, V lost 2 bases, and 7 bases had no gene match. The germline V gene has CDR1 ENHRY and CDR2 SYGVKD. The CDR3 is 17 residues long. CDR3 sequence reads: CAISETGQGGVNEKLFF. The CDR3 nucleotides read TGTGCCATCAGTGAGACGGGACAGGGGGGCGTAAATGAAAAACTGTTTTTT.

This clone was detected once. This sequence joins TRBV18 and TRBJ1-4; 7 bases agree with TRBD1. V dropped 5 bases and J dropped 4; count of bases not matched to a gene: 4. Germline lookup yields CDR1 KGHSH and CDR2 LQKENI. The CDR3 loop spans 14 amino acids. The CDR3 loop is CASSTDRNNEKLFF. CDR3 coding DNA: TGTGCCAGCTCAACGGACAGGAATAATGAAAAACTGTTTTTT.

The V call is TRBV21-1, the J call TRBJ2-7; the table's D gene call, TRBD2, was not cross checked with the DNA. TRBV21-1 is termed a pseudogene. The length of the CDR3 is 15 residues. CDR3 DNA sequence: TGTGCCAGCAGCTTGACTAGCGGGAGTTCGGGCGAGCAGTACGTC. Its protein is CASSLTSGSSGEQYV.

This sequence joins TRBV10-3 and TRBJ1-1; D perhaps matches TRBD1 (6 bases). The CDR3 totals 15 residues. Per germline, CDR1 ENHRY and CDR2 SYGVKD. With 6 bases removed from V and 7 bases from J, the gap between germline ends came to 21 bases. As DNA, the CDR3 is TGTGCCATCAGACAAGGGGGACAAAAAGGAGGTGAAGCTTTCTTT. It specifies CAIRQGGQKGGEAFF.